These 11 T cell receptor beta chains were sequenced from one sample in a study of blood T cell repertoires in COVID-19 (dated by TCRdb to between 2020 and 2021). The method behind the library was the immunoSEQ multiplex PCR assay. TCRdb holds this immuneACCESS table with in-frame rearrangements only. Some clones are missing; in checked studies, unresolved V genes explain under half, and the rest has no known cause. The sample table holds about 90,000 clones, of which over 60% were seen once. 6% to 8.5% of the sample comes from the top ten. The specimen was peripheral blood. Every receptor here comes from a man aged 65 to 85 with acute or convalescent COVID-19.

CDR3 region: CSAWTGEKLFF. The CDR3 DNA follows: TGCAGTGCTTGGACAGGCGAAAAACTGTTTTTT. This chain connects TRBV20-1 to TRBJ1-4; TRBD1 matches at 7 bases. Germline V gene lookup returns CDR1 DFQATT and CDR2 SNEGSKA (reference sequence). The CDR3 has 11 amino acids. The V and J ends lost 5 bases and 8 bases, in that order; junction bases with no gene match: 2.

This chain links TRBV18 with TRBJ2-7; D is ambiguous. Germline V gives CDR1 KGHSH, CDR2 LQKENI. Trimming took 2 bases from V and 0 from J, leaving 14 bases between them. This CDR3 spans 16 amino acids. This CDR3 reads CASSPSVTRSSYEQYV. The DNA for the CDR3 is TGTGCCAGCTCACCAAGTGTAACAAGGAGCTCCTACGAGCAGTACGTC.

This clone showed up just once. V is TRBV30 and J is TRBJ2-2, with 12 bases that match TRBD1. The CDR3 is 20 amino acids. The V gene's germline CDR1 is GTSNPN and CDR2 SVGIG (reference sequence). After removal of 3 bases from V and 5 bases from J, the junction contained 19 bases not matched to a gene. Written as DNA, the CDR3 is TGTGCCTGGAGCGTTTTCAATAGGGACAGGGGGCGAGTTAGGACCGGGGAGCTGTTTTTT. Encoded protein: CAWSVFNRDRGRVRTGELFF.

The chain has TRBV7-9 and TRBJ2-5; D may be TRBD2 (7 bases). CDR3 length equals 15 residues. Per germline, CDR1 SEHNR and CDR2 FQNEAQ (reference sequence). The V and J ends lost 1 base and 2 bases respectively, with 11 bases between them. The CDR3 region is CASSLEGGNQETQYF. CDR3 in DNA: TGTGCCAGCAGCTTAGAGGGGGGGAATCAAGAGACCCAGTACTTC.

The J gene is TRBJ1-5, the V gene TRBV25-1; D ambiguous. Germline V gene data show CDR1 as MGHDK and CDR2 as SYGVNS. The CDR3 runs to 14 residues. V shed 3 bases and J shed 2 bases, with 8 bases lying between them. DNA for the CDR3: TGTGCCAGCAGTGACCCAGTCGGCAATCAGCCCCAGCATTTT. Translation gives CASSDPVGNQPQHF.

This chain uses TRBV14 with TRBJ2-2, with 8 positions matching TRBD1. V was pared by 0 bases and J by 5 bases, with 2 bases of the junction left unmatched. Germline CDR1 is SGHDN and CDR2 is FVKESK. There are 15 residues in the CDR3. The CDR3 DNA sequence: TGTGCCAGCAGCCAAGAGGACAGGGCGACCGGGGAGCTGTTTTTT. This translates into CASSQEDRATGELFF.

This rearrangement joins TRBV6-5 to TRBJ1-1, with 10 bases that match TRBD1. The germline V gene has CDR1 MNHEY and CDR2 SVGAGI. This CDR3 is 12 amino acids long. CDR3 sequence reads: CVTGGWYTEAFF. The CDR3 DNA sequence: TGTGTGACAGGGGGCTGGTACACTGAAGCTTTCTTT.

The chain couples TRBV7-8 to TRBJ2-3; 11 bases fit TRBD2. Germline V CDR1 and CDR2: SGHVS, FQNEAQ. This CDR3 has 18 amino acids. Germline trimming cut 4 bases from V and 5 bases from J; bases unmatched to any gene: 14. The CDR3 DNA follows: TGTGCCAGCAGCTCAGACCCTCTTAGCGGGAGGGCCGTAGATACGCAGTATTTT. Its translation: CASSSDPLSGRAVDTQYF.

This clone was counted a few times. This chain uses TRBV3-1 (or the pseudogene TRBV3-2) with TRBJ1-1, with 9 positions matching TRBD1. Germline assignment: CDR1 LGHDT and CDR2 YNNKEL (reference sequence). The V and J ends lost 4 bases and 6 bases, in that order; junction bases with no gene match: 9. The CDR3 totals 15 residues. CDR3 in DNA: TGTGCCAGCAGCCCCAGGACAGGGGACGGGTCTGAAGCTTTCTTT. Protein sequence: CASSPRTGDGSEAFF.

The chain joins TRBV5-1 to TRBJ2-5; TRBD2 agrees at 9 bases. CDR3 length equals 16 residues. The V gene end was trimmed by 4 bases and the J gene end by 5 bases; junction bases not matched to a gene: 12. CDR1 SGHRS and CDR2 YFSETQ come from the germline V gene. DNA for the CDR3: TGCGCCAGCAGCCCAAACCAAGCGGGGGGCCGGGAGACCCAGTACTTC. Protein sequence: CASSPNQAGGRETQYF.

This clone is medium-sized within its sample. The chain employs TRBV7-9 and TRBJ2-1, with D perhaps matching TRBD1 (6 bases). The CDR3 spans 14 residues. Trimming removed 2 bases from V and 10 bases from J, with 15 bases in between. Germline V gives CDR1 SEHNR, CDR2 FQNEAQ (reference sequence). CDR3 nucleotides: TGTGCCAGCAGCTTACAGTTAATGGGGACAGAGCAGTTCTTC. Amino acid sequence: CASSLQLMGTEQFF.